This note documents a single T cell receptor (beta chain) sequence. No antigen is known for it. The entry originates in a study of T cell responses to AZD1222 COVID-19 vaccine. Study conclusions and caveats: Researchers took repertoire samples only after the peak T cell response had come.

Trimming stripped 0 bases from V and 5 bases from J, with 10 bases between. The CDR3 totals 15 residues. Germline V lookup: CDR1 MNHEY, CDR2 SVGAGI. Using immunoSEQ multiplex PCR, the repertoire was profiled, and TCRdb retains in-frame clones only, with some absent. The sample shows over 110,000 clones, 85% to 90% of them seen only once. The chain links TRBV6-5 to TRBJ1-4; tentative D call: TRBD1 (5 bases). The receptor comes from an adult who received the AZD1222 COVID-19 vaccine. The source material was peripheral blood, sampled 28 days after the second AZD1222 dose. The CDR3 nucleotides are TGTGCCAGCAGTTACTCAGGGGTTCAAAATGAAAAACTGTTTTTT. Its translation: CASSYSGVQNEKLFF.